Below, one TCR beta chain is given with its context. Antigen: not known. Both 60 Vbeta primers and 13 Jbeta primers went into the PCR. The table came from immunoSEQ multiplex PCR; TCRdb's copy has only in-frame clones and leaves some out. The table has roughly 120,000 clones, approximately 70% seen once. The CDR3 has 14 amino acids. The V gene's germline CDR1 is GTSNPN and CDR2 SVGIG (reference sequence). Trimming left V 3 bases short and J 6 bases short, with 18 bases between. The data derive from a study of cytomegalovirus exposure and HLA in healthy donors. Study-wide findings and caveats: Later examination showed HLA-associated TCR beta chains had greater clonal expansion than equally common others.

Specimen: PBMCs. The TCR originated in a man aged 25 to 40 in good health and CMV-seropositive. The chain uses TRBV30 and TRBJ2-7, with D maybe TRBD2 (5 bases). The CDR3 spells CAWSPGPNGVEQYV. CDR3 bases: TGTGCCTGGAGCCCCGGGCCAAACGGGGTCGAGCAGTACGTC.